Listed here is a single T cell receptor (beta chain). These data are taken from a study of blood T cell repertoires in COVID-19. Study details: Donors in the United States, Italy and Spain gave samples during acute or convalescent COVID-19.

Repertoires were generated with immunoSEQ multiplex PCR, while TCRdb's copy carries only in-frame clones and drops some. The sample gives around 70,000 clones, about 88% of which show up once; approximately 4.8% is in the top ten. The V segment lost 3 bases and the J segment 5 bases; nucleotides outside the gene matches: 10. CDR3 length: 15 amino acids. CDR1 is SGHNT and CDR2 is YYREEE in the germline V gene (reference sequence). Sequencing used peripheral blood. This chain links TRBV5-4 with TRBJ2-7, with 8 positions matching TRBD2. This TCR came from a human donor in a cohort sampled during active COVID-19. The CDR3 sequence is CASSSRLAPSHEQYF. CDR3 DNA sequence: TGTGCCAGCAGCTCCCGACTAGCGCCGTCCCACGAGCAGTACTTC.